This is a list of T cell receptor beta chains from one sample in a study of Graves' ophthalmopathy and Graves' hyperthyroidism. MiXCR, run by TCRdb on the multiplex PCR reads, gives a single entry per CDR3 protein. Of hundreds of thousands of distinct CDR3 sequences listed, roughly 21% are singletons. The material sequenced was peripheral blood. The receptors here all came from a woman younger than 30 with stable Graves' hyperthyroidism. Both conserved end residues are part of each CDR3. The D gene is left open where the match is weak. Not every row has a clone size; where given, it reads once, few, many or a size class.

V,size,J,D,CDR3,DNA
TRBV20-1,many,TRBJ1-1,TRBD1,CSAKTGGITEAFF,TGCAGTGCTAAGACAGGGGGCATCACTGAAGCTTTCTTT
TRBV29-1,many,TRBJ2-7,NA,CSVAAGPRRGSYEQYF,TGCAGCGTTGCGGCAGGACCGAGGCGTGGTTCCTACGAGCAGTACTTC
TRBV12-3/TRBV12-4,few,TRBJ1-5,TRBD1,CASSFGTETNQPQHF,TGTGCCAGCAGTTTTGGGACAGAAACCAATCAGCCCCAGCATTTT
TRBV15,many,TRBJ2-5,NA,CATSKRLVMQETQYF,TGTGCCACCAGCAAGCGGCTAGTAATGCAAGAGACCCAGTACTTC
TRBV6-5,many,TRBJ1-1,TRBD1,CASSYSTGINTEAFF,TGTGCCAGCAGTTACTCGACAGGGATTAACACTGAAGCTTTCTTT
TRBV7-8,many,TRBJ1-5,TRBD1,CASSFSGTGINQPQHF,TGTGCCAGCAGCTTTTCCGGGACAGGGATCAATCAGCCCCAGCATTTT
TRBV12-3/TRBV12-4,many,TRBJ2-5,TRBD2,CASRSLAGEDETQYF,TGTGCCAGCAGATCTTTAGCGGGAGAGGATGAGACCCAGTACTTC
TRBV20-1,many,TRBJ2-7,NA,CSATVVGTLDYEQYF,TGCAGTGCTACGGTGGTCGGGACACTGGACTACGAGCAGTACTTC
TRBV20-1,few,TRBJ2-2,TRBD2,CSARKSGLAGAGELFF,TGCAGTGCTAGAAAGTCGGGACTAGCGGGGGCCGGGGAGCTGTTTTTT
TRBV28,many,TRBJ1-3,NA,CASGRGSIGNTIYF,TGTGCCAGTGGCCGTGGCAGTATTGGAAACACCATATATTTT
TRBV11-2,many,TRBJ2-7,TRBD1,CASSLETGEFYEQYF,TGTGCCAGCAGCTTAGAGACAGGGGAATTTTACGAGCAGTACTTC
TRBV12-3/TRBV12-4,many,TRBJ2-2,TRBD2,CASSSDSGGLFF,TGTGCCAGCAGCTCGGACAGCGGGGGGCTGTTTTTT
TRBV28,NA,TRBJ1-1,TRBD1,CASTWRDRGSTEAFF,TGTGCCAGCACCTGGCGGGACAGGGGGAGCACTGAAGCTTTCTTT
TRBV28,many,TRBJ2-7,TRBD1,CASSSPGQAYEQYF,TGTGCCAGCAGTTCGCCAGGACAGGCCTACGAGCAGTACTTC
TRBV6-2/TRBV6-3,many,TRBJ2-2,NA,CASSLLDTGELFF,TGTGCCAGCAGTTTACTGGACACCGGGGAGCTGTTTTTT
TRBV28,many,TRBJ2-4,NA,CASSSPAPLYF,TGTGCCAGCAGTTCACCGGCACCACTTTACTTC
TRBV30,NA,TRBJ1-1,NA,CAWSVQARTEAFF,TGTGCCTGGAGTGTACAGGCGCGGACTGAAGCTTTCTTT
TRBV29-1,many,TRBJ2-7,NA,CSVEGGTTSYEQYF,TGCAGCGTTGAAGGGGGGACGACTTCCTACGAGCAGTACTTC
TRBV11-2,few,TRBJ2-2,TRBD2,CASSWGGGLTNTGELFF,TGTGCCAGCAGCTGGGGGGGGGGTCTGACGAACACCGGGGAGCTGTTTTTT
TRBV29-1,once,TRBJ2-5,TRBD1,CSTRTGGKETQYF,TGCAGCACCCGGACAGGGGGCAAAGAGACCCAGTACTTC
TRBV30,many,TRBJ1-2,NA,CAWRTPERSRGYTF,TGTGCCTGGAGGACCCCGGAAAGGTCTAGGGGCTACACCTTC
TRBV4-1,many,TRBJ1-6,NA,CASSQDLRSPLHF,TGCGCCAGCAGCCAAGATTTGAGGTCACCCCTCCACTTT
TRBV10-3,many,TRBJ1-5,NA,CAISAELSNQPQHF,TGTGCCATCAGTGCAGAGCTTAGCAATCAGCCCCAGCATTTT
TRBV7-9,many,TRBJ2-7,TRBD2,CASSPGLAGYYEQYF,TGTGCCAGCAGCCCAGGACTAGCGGGCTACTACGAGCAGTACTTC
TRBV10-3,many,TRBJ2-7,TRBD2,CAISESETSGDYEQYF,TGTGCCATCAGTGAGTCTGAGACTAGCGGGGACTACGAGCAGTACTTC
TRBV25-1,many,TRBJ1-1,NA,CASSVRDNVAFF,TGTGCCAGCAGTGTGAGGGATAATGTAGCTTTCTTT
TRBV28,many,TRBJ1-5,NA,CASSPLGGRVGSQHF,TGTGCCAGCAGTCCCTTGGGGGGCAGGGTTGGTTCCCAGCATTTT
TRBV9,NA,TRBJ2-5,NA,CASSGWGPTETQYF,TGTGCCAGCAGCGGGTGGGGACCAACGGAGACCCAGTACTTC
TRBV11-2,many,TRBJ2-7,NA,CASSLRGHFYEQYF,TGTGCCAGCAGCTTACGGGGACACTTTTACGAGCAGTACTTC
TRBV15,few,TRBJ1-2,TRBD1,CATSQKAGGYGYTF,TGTGCCACCAGCCAGAAGGCAGGGGGCTATGGCTACACCTTC
TRBV28,many,TRBJ1-1,NA,CASSLPRRDTEAFF,TGTGCCAGCAGCCTCCCGAGGAGGGACACTGAAGCTTTCTTT
TRBV7-2,many,TRBJ2-4,TRBD2,CASSLPGLAGVIKYF,TGTGCCAGCAGCTTACCCGGACTAGCGGGCGTCATTAAGTACTTC
TRBV27,few,TRBJ1-1,NA,CASSSRGVSEAFF,TGTGCCAGCAGTTCGAGGGGGGTCAGTGAAGCTTTCTTT
TRBV15,many,TRBJ2-2,NA,CATSRGLANTGELFF,TGTGCCACCAGCAGAGGACTAGCGAACACCGGGGAGCTGTTTTTT
TRBV27,many,TRBJ2-2,TRBD2,CASRPGGRGGELFF,TGTGCCAGCCGCCCGGGAGGCCGGGGGGGGGAGCTGTTTTTT
TRBV20-1,many,TRBJ1-2,NA,CSASARVDGYTF,TGCAGTGCTAGCGCCAGGGTGGATGGCTACACCTTC
TRBV3-1,NA,TRBJ2-5,TRBD1,CASSQGDRGGRETQYF,TGTGCCAGCAGCCAAGGCGACAGGGGCGGCAGGGAGACCCAGTACTTC
TRBV7-2,once,TRBJ2-7,TRBD1,CASRRQGRYEQYF,TGTGCCAGCAGGAGACAGGGGAGGTACGAGCAGTACTTC
TRBV27,few,TRBJ1-2,NA,CASSRYSAYGYTF,TGTGCCAGCAGTCGCTACAGCGCATATGGCTACACCTTC
TRBV10-3,many,TRBJ2-7,TRBD1,CAISGTGDDEQYF,TGTGCCATCAGTGGGACAGGGGACGACGAGCAGTACTTC
TRBV6-5,many,TRBJ1-1,TRBD1,CASSRDSLNTEAFF,TGTGCCAGCAGTAGGGACAGTTTGAACACTGAAGCTTTCTTT
TRBV25-1,many,TRBJ2-1,TRBD2,CASSANRGGFSYNEQFF,TGTGCCAGCAGCGCCAATCGGGGGGGGTTCTCCTACAATGAGCAGTTCTTC
TRBV6-5,many,TRBJ2-7,NA,CASSYSPLGSSYEQYF,TGTGCCAGCAGTTACTCTCCCCTCGGGAGCTCCTACGAGCAGTACTTC
TRBV30,NA,TRBJ1-5,NA,CAWSGQATSNQPQHF,TGTGCCTGGAGTGGGCAAGCTACTAGCAATCAGCCCCAGCATTTT
TRBV24-1,few,TRBJ1-1,TRBD1,CATSGQGPEAFF,TGTGCCACCAGTGGACAGGGACCTGAAGCTTTCTTT
TRBV4-3,many,TRBJ2-7,NA,CASSQDFYGTTRFYEQYF,TGCGCCAGCAGCCAAGACTTTTATGGGACCACCCGTTTCTACGAGCAGTACTTC